A single sample is the source of the 9 T cell receptor beta chains below, sequenced in a study of brain T cells in children with intractable seizures. TCRdb's table, derived via immunoSEQ multiplex PCR, lists solely in-frame clones and lacks some. The table records some 62,000 clones, approximately 95% of them present only once. The sample here was peripheral blood, taken at surgery. The receptors originated from a boy under two years old with focal cortical dysplasia and intractable seizures.

This clone has a single count. The chain has TRBV9 and TRBJ1-3; D possibly corresponds to TRBD1 (5 bases). The CDR3 is 17 amino acids. The V end lost 0 bases, the J end lost 0 bases, and 13 bases lay between the germline ends. CDR1 and CDR2 (germline): SGDLS, YYNGEE. The CDR3 DNA reads as TGTGCCAGCAGCGTAGCTCCTCAGGGACTCTCTGGAAACACCATATATTTT. It yields the protein CASSVAPQGLSGNTIYF.

V and J are TRBV12-5 and TRBJ1-1, with TRBD1 matching 9 bases. CDR1 and CDR2 (germline): LGHNT, FRNRAP. The CDR3 loop spans 16 amino acids. With 1 base clipped from V and 3 bases from J, the junction kept 6 bases outside the gene matches. CDR3 sequence: CASGLAGTGKYTEAFF. CDR3 coding DNA: TGTGCTAGTGGTTTGGCAGGGACAGGGAAATACACTGAAGCTTTCTTT.

This CDR3 reads CATSSGFGGITYEQYF. CDR3 DNA: TGTGCCACCAGCTCTGGATTTGGCGGGATAACCTACGAGCAGTACTTC. The gene calls are TRBV27 and TRBJ2-7; a possible D gene is TRBD2 (6 bases). The CDR3 consists of 16 residues. V was shortened by 10 bases and J by 2 bases, with 24 bases between the two germline ends. The germline V gene encodes CDR1 MNHEY and CDR2 SMNVEV (reference sequence).

Worth noting for this clone: Other DNA sequences within the sample encode an identical CDR3. This chain's CDR3 is CASSFGLAGGTDTQYF. The CDR3 DNA reads as TGTGCCAGCAGCTTCGGACTAGCGGGAGGGACAGATACGCAGTATTTT. V is TRBV9 and J is TRBJ2-3; TRBD2 agrees at 15 bases. CDR1 and CDR2 (germline): SGDLS, YYNGEE. V lost 4 bases and J lost 3; bases outside the gene matches: 3. The CDR3 runs to 16 residues.

The genes are TRBV28 and TRBJ1-1; D gene unclear. The CDR3 has 16 amino acids. The germline V gene encodes CDR1 MDHEN and CDR2 SYDVKM. Trimming took 6 bases from V and 1 from J, leaving 18 bases between them. CDR3 in amino acids: CASREKGGRRNTEAFF. Here the CDR3 DNA reads TGTGCCAGCAGAGAAAAGGGCGGTAGGAGGAACACTGAAGCTTTCTTT. The whole variable domain, filled in from reference TRBV28 and TRBJ1-1, reads DVKVTQSSRYLVKRTGEKVFLECVQDMDHENMFWYRQDPGLGLRLIYFSYDVKMKEKGDIPEGYSVSREKKERFSLILESASTNQTSMYLCASREKGGRRNTEAFFGQGTRLTVV.

The chain links TRBV7-9 to TRBJ2-2, with 8 positions matching TRBD2. Trimming at V came to 10 bases and at J to 8 bases, leaving 15 bases not matched to a gene. The CDR3 extends over 15 amino acids. In germline, CDR1 is SEHNR, CDR2 FQNEAQ (reference sequence). DNA of the CDR3: TGTGCCATACCCTACGGGGGGGGACCCCCTGGGGAGCTGTTTTTT. As protein: CAIPYGGGPPGELFF.

This clone was picked up one time. The chain recombines TRBV7-8 with TRBJ1-2, with D possibly being TRBD1 (5 bases). The CDR3 loop spans 15 amino acids. Germline CDR1 and CDR2: SGHVS and FQNEAQ. V was shortened by 2 bases and J by 4 bases, with 14 bases between the two germline ends. This CDR3 reads CASSLNFGALYGYTF. The DNA of the CDR3 is TGTGCCAGCAGCTTAAATTTTGGGGCCCTCTATGGCTACACCTTC.

V gene TRBV9 combines with J gene TRBJ1-2; 8 nucleotides agree with TRBD1. After removal of 2 bases from V and 2 bases from J, the junction contained 5 bases not matched to a gene. This CDR3 contains 15 residues. Germline lookup yields CDR1 SGDLS and CDR2 YYNGEE. DNA of the CDR3: TGTGCCAGCAGCGTTAATCAGGGGGCGAACTATGGCTACACCTTC. It is translated as CASSVNQGANYGYTF.

The V call is TRBV5-8, the J call TRBJ1-4; 7 bases map to TRBD1. The CDR3 sequence is 14 residues long. The V segment lost 5 bases and the J segment 4 bases; nucleotides outside the gene matches: 5. Germline V gene sequence: CDR1 SGHTS, CDR2 YDEGEE. Here the CDR3 DNA reads TGTGCCAGCAGTCCGGGACAGCTTAATGAAAAACTGTTTTTT. Its protein is CASSPGQLNEKLFF.